A single sample is the source of the 7 T cell receptor beta chains below, sequenced in a study of T-cell memory formation after mild COVID-19. TCRdb used MiXCR to reprocess the 5' RACE reads, holding one entry per CDR3 protein. Altogether over 300,000 distinct CDR3 sequences are present, 20% to 25% being singletons, with the ten largest covering around 20%. The sample consisted of PBMCs or a T cell subset sorted from them (not recorded which). The source is a man aged 18-30 years who had mild COVID-19 (a few samples of this study predate the infection). Cell type and time point are not known.

The table lists this clonotype with a few counts. V usage is TRBV6-5 and J usage is TRBJ1-2; TRBD1 matches at 7 bases. The CDR3 contains 14 residues. The V gene's germline CDR1 is MNHEY and CDR2 SVGAGI. Trimming removed 6 bases from V and 3 bases from J; junction bases left unmatched: 7. The DNA for the CDR3 is TGTGCCAGCAGCCAAGGGGGCCGCTACTATGGCTACACCTTC. This gives the protein CASSQGGRYYGYTF.

The CDR3 protein is CASSDPGTGNQPQHF. The CDR3 DNA is TGTGCCAGCAGTGACCCAGGGACAGGCAATCAGCCCCAGCATTTT. The chain joins TRBV6-6 to TRBJ1-5; 7 positions agree with TRBD1. Germline CDR1 and CDR2: MNHNY and SVGAGI (reference sequence). V gave up 5 bases and J gave up 2 bases; unmatched junction bases: 6. The CDR3 is 15 residues long.

This clonotype was seen a few times. The rearrangement joins TRBV4-2 to TRBJ2-1, with 9 positions matching TRBD2. V gave up 1 base and J gave up 12 bases; unmatched junction bases: 16. Germline V lookup: CDR1 LGHNA, CDR2 YNFKEQ. The CDR3 is 17 amino acids. For the CDR3, the DNA is TGTGCCAGCAGCCAAGCTTCGGGGCGGGGGGGCCTCGGAAGGCAGTTCTTC. Translating it yields CASSQASGRGGLGRQFF.

This clonotype showed up just once. The chain links TRBV4-1 to TRBJ1-2; a weak D match, TRBD1 (5 bases). The CDR3 extends over 14 amino acids. The germline V and J ends were trimmed by 1 base and 4 bases, with 10 bases remaining between them. The germline V gene has CDR1 MGHRA and CDR2 YSYEKL. The CDR3 protein is CASSQVRDLYGYTF. The CDR3 DNA follows: TGCGCCAGCAGCCAAGTCCGGGACCTCTATGGCTACACCTTC.

The table lists this clonotype with a few counts. The gene calls are TRBV7-2 and TRBJ1-5; D is ambiguous. From germline, CDR1 is SGHTA and CDR2 FQGNSA. The CDR3 totals 13 residues. Trimming took off 3 bases at V and 11 bases at J, with 14 bases between the two ends. The CDR3 protein is CASSLEINGAQHF. The CDR3, as DNA: TGTGCCAGCAGCTTGGAGATTAATGGAGCCCAGCATTTT.

This clonotype was seen more than once but under ten times. The rearrangement joins TRBV11-2 to TRBJ2-7, with D possibly TRBD1 on 6 matching bases. Germline V gene lookup returns CDR1 SGHAT and CDR2 FQNNGV. The CDR3 consists of 15 residues. Trimming shortened V by 4 bases and J by 3 bases, and 16 bases separated the two germline ends. DNA for the CDR3: TGTGCCAGCAGCTCCTCCGGGACACTTCACTACGAGCAGTACTTC. Translating it yields CASSSSGTLHYEQYF.

In this sample, this clonotype turned up a few times. This chain connects TRBV4-1 to TRBJ2-2; a weak D match, TRBD2 (6 bases). The germline CDR1 and CDR2 sequences are MGHRA and YSYEKL. V was shortened by 1 base and J by 0 bases, with 12 bases between the two germline ends. This CDR3 has 17 residues. CDR3 in DNA: TGCGCCAGCAGCCAAGGTTTTTCGGGGGCGAACACCGGGGAGCTGTTTTTT. It translates to CASSQGFSGANTGELFF.